This T cell receptor (beta chain) appears in the sequencing data of a study of PD-1 blockade in classical Hodgkin lymphoma. In germline, CDR1 is SNHLY, CDR2 FYNNEI. The CDR3 sequence is 11 residues long. The V gene lost 1 base and the J gene lost 6 bases, with 4 bases spanning the gap. Each patient experienced a relapse that followed autologous stem cell transplantation, and brentuximab vedotin exposure varied. Method: immunoSEQ multiplex PCR; TCRdb's copy keeps in-frame clones and lacks some. The sample consists of 4,300 or so clones, around 70% of them appearing once. The V gene is TRBV2, the J gene TRBJ2-7, with D unresolved. The sequencing used peripheral blood mononuclear cells (PBMCs), collected at baseline. The sequence was obtained from a human donor with classical Hodgkin lymphoma. As DNA, the CDR3 is TGTGCCAGCAGTGAAGTTGTCGAGCAGTACTTC. Amino acid sequence: CASSEVVEQYF.